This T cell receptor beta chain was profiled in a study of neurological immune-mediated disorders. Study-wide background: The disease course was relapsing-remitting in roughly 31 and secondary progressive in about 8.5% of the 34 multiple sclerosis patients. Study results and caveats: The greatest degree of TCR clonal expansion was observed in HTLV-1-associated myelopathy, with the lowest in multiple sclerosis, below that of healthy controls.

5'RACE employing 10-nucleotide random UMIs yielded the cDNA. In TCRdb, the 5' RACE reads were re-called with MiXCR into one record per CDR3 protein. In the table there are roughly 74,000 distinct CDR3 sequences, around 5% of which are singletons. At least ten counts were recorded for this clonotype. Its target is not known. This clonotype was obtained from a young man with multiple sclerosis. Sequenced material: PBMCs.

CDR3 sequence reads: CASGRLTKGEKLFF. CDR3 in DNA: TGTGCCAGCGGGAGATTAACCAAGGGAGAAAAACTGTTTTTT. The genes are TRBV12-3 or TRBV12-4 and TRBJ1-4, with D unresolved. The length of the CDR3 is 14 residues. V shed 8 bases and J shed 8 bases, with 18 bases lying between them.